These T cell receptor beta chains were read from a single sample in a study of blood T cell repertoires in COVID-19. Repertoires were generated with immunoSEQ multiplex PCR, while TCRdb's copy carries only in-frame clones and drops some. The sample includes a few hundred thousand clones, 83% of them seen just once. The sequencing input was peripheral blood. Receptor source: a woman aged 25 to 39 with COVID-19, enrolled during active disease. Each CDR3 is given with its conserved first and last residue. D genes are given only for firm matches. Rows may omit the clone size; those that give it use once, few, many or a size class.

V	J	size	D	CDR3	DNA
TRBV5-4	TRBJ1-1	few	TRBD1	CASSSAGGTGSVEAFF	TGTGCCAGCAGCTCCGCCGGTGGGACAGGGAGCGTCGAAGCTTTCTTT
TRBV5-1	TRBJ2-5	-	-	CASSPGGLQETQYF	TGCGCCAGCAGCCCCGGGGGGCTCCAAGAGACCCAGTACTTC
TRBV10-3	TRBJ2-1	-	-	CAISVKLGHEQFF	TGTGCCATCAGTGTAAAACTAGGCCATGAGCAGTTCTTC
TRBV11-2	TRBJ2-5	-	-	CASSSGSRQETQYF	TGTGCCAGCAGCTCCGGGAGTCGCCAAGAGACCCAGTACTTC
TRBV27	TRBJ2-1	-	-	CASSFLTYNEQFF	TGTGCCAGCAGTTTCCTAACTTACAATGAGCAGTTCTTC
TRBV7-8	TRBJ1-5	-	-	CASSLERFSNQPQHF	TGTGCCAGCAGCTTAGAGCGTTTTAGCAATCAGCCCCAGCATTTT
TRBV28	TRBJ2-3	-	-	CASSLPGNVDTQYF	TGTGCCAGCAGTTTACCGGGAAATGTAGATACGCAGTATTTT
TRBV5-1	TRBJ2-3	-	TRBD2	CASSFLAGGADTQYF	TGCGCCAGCAGCTTTCTAGCGGGGGGGGCAGATACGCAGTATTTT
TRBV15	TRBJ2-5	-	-	CATSSPLRGRTQYF	TGTGCCACCAGCAGTCCCCTGCGGGGTAGGACCCAGTACTTC
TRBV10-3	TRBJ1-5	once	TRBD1	CAIRGTGADQPQHF	TGTGCCATCAGGGGGACAGGGGCTGATCAGCCCCAGCATTTT
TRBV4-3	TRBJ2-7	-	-	CASSQDLVQAYEQYF	TGCGCCAGCAGCCAAGACCTCGTACAAGCCTACGAGCAGTACTTC
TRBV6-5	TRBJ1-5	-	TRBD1	CASRQGAEGQPQHF	TGTGCCAGCCGACAGGGGGCAGAAGGGCAGCCCCAGCATTTT
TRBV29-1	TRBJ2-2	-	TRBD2	CSVAGTSVTGELFF	TGCAGCGTCGCCGGGACTAGCGTAACCGGGGAGCTGTTTTTT
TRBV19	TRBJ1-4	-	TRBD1	CASTPGTGFSNEKLFF	TGTGCCAGTACCCCCGGGACAGGTTTTTCTAATGAAAAACTGTTTTTT
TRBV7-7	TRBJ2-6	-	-	CALGAPGANVLTF	TGTGCCTTGGGGGCGCCCGGGGCCAACGTCCTGACTTTC
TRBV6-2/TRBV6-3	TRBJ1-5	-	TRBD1	CASSPHGTGVSQPQHF	TGTGCCAGCAGTCCCCACGGGACAGGGGTGTCCCAGCCCCAGCATTTT
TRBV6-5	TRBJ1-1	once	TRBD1	CASRKQGAHTEAFF	TGTGCCAGCAGAAAGCAGGGGGCGCACACTGAAGCTTTCTTT
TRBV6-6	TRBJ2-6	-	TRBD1	CASSPRGRGANVLTF	TGTGCCAGCAGTCCGAGGGGGCGTGGGGCCAACGTCCTGACTTTC
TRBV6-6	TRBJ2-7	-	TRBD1	CASSGPGTGDYEQYF	TGTGCCAGCAGTGGGCCCGGGACAGGGGACTACGAGCAGTACTTC
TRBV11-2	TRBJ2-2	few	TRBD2	CASRSTSGRAFGGELFF	TGTGCCAGCAGATCGACTAGCGGGAGGGCCTTCGGCGGGGAGCTGTTTTTT
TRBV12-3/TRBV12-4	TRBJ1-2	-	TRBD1	CASSFWTGSGYTF	TGTGCCAGCAGTTTCTGGACAGGGAGCGGCTACACCTTC
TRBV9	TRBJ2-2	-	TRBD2	CASSGRTSGGLIANTGELFF	TGTGCCAGCAGCGGACGGACTAGCGGGGGGCTAATTGCGAACACCGGGGAGCTGTTTTTT
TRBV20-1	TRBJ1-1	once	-	CSASDNTGGRAFF	TGCAGTGCTAGTGATAACACGGGGGGTAGGGCTTTCTTT
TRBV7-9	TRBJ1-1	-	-	CASSLAFGANTEAFF	TGTGCCAGCAGCTTAGCATTTGGGGCGAACACTGAAGCTTTCTTT
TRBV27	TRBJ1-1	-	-	CASSPQGLGMNTEAFF	TGTGCCAGCAGTCCCCAGGGGTTAGGCATGAACACTGAAGCTTTCTTT
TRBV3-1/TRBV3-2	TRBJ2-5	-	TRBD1	CASSQDWGQGEETQYF	TGTGCCAGCAGCCAAGATTGGGGGCAGGGGGAGGAGACCCAGTACTTC
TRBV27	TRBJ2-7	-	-	CASSLSAPAYEQYF	TGTGCCAGCAGTTTATCAGCCCCCGCCTACGAGCAGTACTTC
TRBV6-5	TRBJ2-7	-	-	CASSTGRTTYEQYF	TGTGCCAGCAGTACGGGCAGGACTACCTACGAGCAGTACTTC
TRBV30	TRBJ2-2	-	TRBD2	CAWTSGTSGGNTGELFF	TGTGCCTGGACCTCCGGGACTAGCGGGGGTAACACCGGGGAGCTGTTTTTT
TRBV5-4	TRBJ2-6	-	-	CASSLGGGTTGSGANVLTF	TGTGCCAGCAGCTTAGGGGGCGGGACGACTGGCTCTGGGGCCAACGTCCTGACTTTC
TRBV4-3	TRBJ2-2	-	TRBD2	CASRRGESTGELFF	TGCGCCAGCAGGCGGGGGGAGAGCACCGGGGAGCTGTTTTTT
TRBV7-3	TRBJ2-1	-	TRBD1	CASSLTGTGERNEQFF	TGTGCCAGCAGCTTAACCGGGACAGGGGAGAGAAATGAGCAGTTCTTC
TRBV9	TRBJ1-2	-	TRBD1	CASSSQTGVVGYTF	TGTGCCAGCAGCTCCCAGACAGGGGTGGTTGGCTACACCTTC
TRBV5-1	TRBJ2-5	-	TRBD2	CASTGGAGLAAETQYF	TGCGCCAGCACAGGCGGGGCGGGACTAGCGGCAGAGACCCAGTACTTC
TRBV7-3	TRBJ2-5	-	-	CASSHGSSAQETQYF	TGTGCCAGCAGCCACGGTTCCAGCGCCCAAGAGACCCAGTACTTC
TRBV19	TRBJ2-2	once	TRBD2	CASSIPPSGLNTGELFF	TGTGCCAGTAGTATACCCCCTAGCGGCCTAAACACCGGGGAGCTGTTTTTT
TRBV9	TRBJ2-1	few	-	CASSGTFNEQFF	TGTGCCTCCTCGGGGACATTCAATGAGCAGTTCTTC
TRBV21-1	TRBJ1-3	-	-	CASSKEYRSSSGNTIYF	TGTGCCAGCAGCAAAGAGTACCGGTCTAGCTCTGGAAACACCATATATTTT
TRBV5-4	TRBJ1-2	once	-	CASSLDSVEGGYTF	TGTGCCAGCAGCCTGGACAGCGTGGAGGGGGGCTACACCTTC
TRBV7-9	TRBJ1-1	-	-	CASSFSSTEAFF	TGTGCCAGCAGCTTTTCTAGCACTGAAGCTTTCTTT
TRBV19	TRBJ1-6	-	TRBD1	CASMGQGARNSPLHF	TGTGCCAGTATGGGACAGGGGGCGCGCAATTCACCCCTCCACTTT
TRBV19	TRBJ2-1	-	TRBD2	CASSYASGSSYNEQFF	TGTGCCAGTAGTTACGCTAGCGGAAGCTCCTACAATGAGCAGTTCTTC
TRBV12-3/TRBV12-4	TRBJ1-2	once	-	CASKDRNYGYTF	TGTGCCAGCAAAGACAGGAACTATGGCTACACCTTC
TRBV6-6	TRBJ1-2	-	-	CASSYSSSYGYTF	TGTGCCAGCAGTTACTCGAGTAGCTATGGCTACACCTTC
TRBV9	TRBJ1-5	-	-	CASSVGASNQPQHF	TGTGCCAGCAGCGTGGGGGCGAGCAATCAGCCCCAGCATTTT
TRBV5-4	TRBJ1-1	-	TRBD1	CASSFGAGGHTEAFF	TGTGCCAGCAGCTTTGGTGCAGGGGGCCACACTGAAGCTTTCTTT
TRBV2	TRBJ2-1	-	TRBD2	CASNSGSYNEQFF	TGTGCCAGCAATAGCGGGAGTTACAATGAGCAGTTCTTC
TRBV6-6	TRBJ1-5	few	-	CASSYLNQPQHF	TGTGCCAGCAGTTACTTAAATCAGCCCCAGCATTTT
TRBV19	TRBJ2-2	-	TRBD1	CASSILTGGTGELFF	TGTGCCAGTAGTATATTAACAGGGGGAACCGGGGAGCTGTTTTTT
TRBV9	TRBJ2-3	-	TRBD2	CASSVGASGATDTQYF	TGTGCCAGCAGCGTAGGGGCTAGCGGGGCCACAGATACGCAGTATTTT
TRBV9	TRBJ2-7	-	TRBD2	CASSEGGLAGYEQYF	TGTGCCAGCAGCGAGGGGGGACTAGCGGGTTACGAGCAGTACTTC
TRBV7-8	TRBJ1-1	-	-	CASSRGGTEAFF	TGTGCCAGCAGCCGGGGGGGGACTGAAGCTTTCTTT
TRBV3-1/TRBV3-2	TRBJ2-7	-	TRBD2	CASSQVTSGSEQYF	TGTGCCAGCAGCCAAGTGACTAGCGGGAGCGAGCAGTACTTC